This T cell receptor (beta chain) comes out of a study of T-cell memory formation after mild COVID-19. The study, taken as a whole, reports: The study detected some responding clones in pre-infection memory, suggesting cross-reactive memory joined. Those CD4+ clones that contracted were mainly in CM and EM (CD8+ ones in EMRA). Unconfirmed was the SARS-CoV-2 specificity of second-wave clones that peaked on day 37.

V was shortened by 4 bases and J by 3 bases, with 8 bases between the two germline ends. This CDR3 region has 13 residues. Germline CDR1 is SGHTA and CDR2 is FQGNSA. Remarks on this clonotype: Its antigen is unidentified.

From 5'RACE with constant-segment primers came TCR alpha and TCR beta cDNA libraries that carried sample barcodes and UMIs. TCRdb processed the 5' RACE reads anew with MiXCR; each CDR3 protein has one entry. In the table there are 85,000 to 120,000 distinct CDR3 sequences, over 15% of which are singletons. The source of this sequence is an adult woman who had mild COVID-19 (a few samples of this study predate the infection). Cell type and time point are not known. Specimen: PBMCs or a T cell subset sorted from them (not recorded which). The genes are TRBV7-2 and TRBJ2-3; unclear D gene. As DNA, the CDR3 is TGTGCCAGCAGCTCCCCATCGACAGATACGCAGTATTTT. Amino acid sequence: CASSSPSTDTQYF.